This T cell receptor (beta chain) was sequenced in a study of post-analysis software for immune sequencing data. Study-wide results and limits: Compared against controls, patients with multiple sclerosis displayed significantly lower normalized Chao1 diversity. Higher frequency in patients than in controls was seen for roughly five TRBV segments, with TRBV5-6, TRBV5-1 and TRBV20-1 among them.

For this clonotype: Its target is not known.

Unique-molecular-identifier-tagged TCR beta cDNA libraries were used. MiXCR was run by TCRdb on the PCR reads, yielding one entry per CDR3 protein. Here the sample spans about 500,000 distinct CDR3 sequences, roughly 45% being singletons. Between the trimmed V and J ends, which lost 1 base and 6 bases, there was a span of 13 bases. CDR1 MNHEY and CDR2 SMNVEV come from the germline V gene (reference sequence). The CDR3 is 16 residues long. The specimen was blood. The clonotype originates from a girl aged 5 to 17 with multiple sclerosis. The genes are TRBV27 and TRBJ1-6; D not certain. This CDR3 is CASSLFSLLSNSPLHF. The CDR3, as DNA: TGTGCCAGCAGTTTATTTTCCCTTCTTTCTAATTCACCCCTCCACTTT.